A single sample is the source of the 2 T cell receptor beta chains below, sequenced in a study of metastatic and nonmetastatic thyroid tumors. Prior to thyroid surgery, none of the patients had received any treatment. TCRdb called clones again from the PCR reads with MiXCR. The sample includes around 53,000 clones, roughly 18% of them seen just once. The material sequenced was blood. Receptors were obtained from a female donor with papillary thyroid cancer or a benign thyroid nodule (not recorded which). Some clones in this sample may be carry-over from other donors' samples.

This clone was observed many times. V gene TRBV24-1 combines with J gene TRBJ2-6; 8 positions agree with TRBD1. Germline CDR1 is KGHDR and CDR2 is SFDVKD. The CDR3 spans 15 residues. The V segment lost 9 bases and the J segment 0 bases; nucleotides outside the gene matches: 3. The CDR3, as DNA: TGTGCCACCCGGGACAGGCTCTCTGGGGCCAACGTCCTGACTTTC. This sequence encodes CATRDRLSGANVLTF.

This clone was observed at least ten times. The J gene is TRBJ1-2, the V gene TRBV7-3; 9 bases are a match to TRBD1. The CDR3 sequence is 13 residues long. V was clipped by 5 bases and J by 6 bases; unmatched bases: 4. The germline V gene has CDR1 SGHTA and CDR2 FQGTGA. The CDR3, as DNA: TGTGCCAGCAGCGCCGGGACAGGGAATGGCTACACCTTC. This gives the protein CASSAGTGNGYTF. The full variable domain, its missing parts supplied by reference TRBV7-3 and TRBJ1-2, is GAGVSQTPSNKVTEKGKYVELRCDPISGHTALYWYRQSLGQGPEFLIYFQGTGAADDSGLPNDRFFAVRPEGSVSTLKIQRTERGDSAVYLCASSAGTGNGYTFGSGTRLTVV.